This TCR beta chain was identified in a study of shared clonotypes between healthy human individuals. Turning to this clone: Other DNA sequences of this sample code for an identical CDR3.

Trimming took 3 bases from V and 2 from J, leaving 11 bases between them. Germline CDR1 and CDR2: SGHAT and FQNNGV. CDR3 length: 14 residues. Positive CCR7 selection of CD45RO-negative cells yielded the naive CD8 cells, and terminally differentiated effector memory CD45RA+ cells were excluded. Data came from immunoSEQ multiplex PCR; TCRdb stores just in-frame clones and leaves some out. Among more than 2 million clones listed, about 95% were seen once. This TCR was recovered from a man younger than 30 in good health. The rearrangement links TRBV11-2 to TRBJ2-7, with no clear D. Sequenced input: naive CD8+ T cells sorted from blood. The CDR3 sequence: CASSFGTATYEQYF. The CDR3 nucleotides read TGTGCCAGCAGCTTTGGAACAGCTACCTACGAGCAGTACTTC.